This is a list of T cell receptor beta chains from one sample in a study of CD8 T cells in Susac syndrome. A single record per CDR3 protein comes from TCRdb applying MiXCR to the immunoSEQ multiplex PCR reads. Of some 200,000 distinct CDR3 sequences in the sample, about 95% are singletons; the top ten hold 0.085% to 0.095%. The material sequenced was CD4+ T cells from PBMCs. These receptor sequences come from a human donor with multiple sclerosis. CDR3s include the opening cysteine and the closing phenylalanine or tryptophan. A D gene is named only where the DNA matches it firmly. Expanded clones get a size class; other rows say once, few or many, or leave the size out.

TRBJ2-1 | NA | NA | TRBV29-1 | TGCAGCCATGGGACCCCCCCAAATGAGCAGTTCTTC | CSHGTPPNEQFF
TRBJ2-7 | NA | TRBD1 | TRBV15 | TGTGCCACCACCAGAGACAGGGGACAATCCTACGAGCAGTACTTC | CATTRDRGQSYEQYF
TRBJ2-3 | once | TRBD2 | TRBV5-1 | TGCGCCAGCAGCCCCGGGACTAGCGGGTTAGATACGCAGTATTTT | CASSPGTSGLDTQYF
TRBJ1-2 | NA | TRBD1 | TRBV7-8 | TGTGCCAGCAGCCGGACAGGGGACGCTAATGGCTACACCTTC | CASSRTGDANGYTF
TRBJ1-4 | NA | NA | TRBV20-1 | TGCAGTGCTGTCCCTCTGGACGGACCCAAGGGTGAAAAACTGTTTTTT | CSAVPLDGPKGEKLFF
TRBJ2-7 | NA | NA | TRBV7-9 | TGTGCCGCAGGGACCGGGACCTACGAGCAGTACTTC | CAAGTGTYEQYF
TRBJ1-5 | NA | NA | TRBV11-2 | TGTGCCAGCAGCTCACATCAGCCCCAGCATTTT | CASSSHQPQHF
TRBJ1-1 | NA | NA | TRBV7-2 | TGTGCCAGCAGCCTCGGTGCCGTGGGCATGAACACTGAAGCTTTCTTT | CASSLGAVGMNTEAFF
TRBJ2-2 | NA | TRBD1 | TRBV20-1 | TGCAGTGCCACCGGACAGGGTAACACCGGGGAGCTGTTTTTT | CSATGQGNTGELFF
TRBJ1-5 | NA | NA | TRBV30 | TGTGCCTGGAGTGTACTTGATAGCAATCAGCCCCAGCATTTT | CAWSVLDSNQPQHF
TRBJ2-5 | NA | TRBD1 | TRBV30 | TGTGCCTCCCAAGGGACAGGGAGAAGACAGACCCAGTACTTC | CASQGTGRRQTQYF
TRBJ2-7 | NA | NA | TRBV5-4 | TGTGCCAGCAGTATAGACAGACCCAGCGAGCAGTACTTC | CASSIDRPSEQYF
TRBJ2-1 | once | NA | TRBV6-5 | TGTGCCAGCAGTGACTCGACTAGAGGCGACAATGAGCAGTTCTTC | CASSDSTRGDNEQFF
TRBJ2-1 | NA | TRBD2 | TRBV20-1 | TGCAGTGCTAGAACTAGAGGACTAGCATACAATGAGCAGTTCTTC | CSARTRGLAYNEQFF
TRBJ2-7 | NA | TRBD1 | TRBV29-1 | TGCAGCGTTTCACCGGGACAGGGCCGACACGAGCAGTACTTC | CSVSPGQGRHEQYF
TRBJ1-6 | NA | TRBD1 | TRBV6-5 | TGTGCCAGCAGAGGACAGGGGTCACCCCTCCACTTT | CASRGQGSPLHF
TRBJ2-1 | NA | TRBD2 | TRBV20-1 | TGCAGTGTAGTAGCGGGGGGCCATGAGCAGTTCTTC | CSVVAGGHEQFF
TRBJ1-6 | NA | NA | TRBV7-9 | TGTGCCAGCAGATACATCGGGGGGGAAAGGAATTCACCCCTCCACTTT | CASRYIGGERNSPLHF
TRBJ2-5 | NA | NA | TRBV2 | TGTGCCAGCAGTGATGTGGACGGAGAGACCCAGTACTTC | CASSDVDGETQYF
TRBJ2-2 | NA | TRBD2 | TRBV10-3 | TGTGCCATCAGGCCGGGACTAGAGGGGACCGGGGAGCTGTTTTTT | CAIRPGLEGTGELFF
TRBJ1-2 | NA | TRBD1 | TRBV4-2 | TGTGCCAGCAGCCAAGTAGGTTTGGGACAGGGCTATGGCTACACCTTC | CASSQVGLGQGYGYTF
TRBJ1-5 | NA | NA | TRBV25-1 | TGTGCCAGCGCCCCCGCCGGATCAGGCGGCCAGCATTTT | CASAPAGSGGQHF
TRBJ1-2 | NA | NA | TRBV30 | NA | CAWSLSWDGYTF
TRBJ2-1 | few | TRBD2 | TRBV7-9 | TGTGCCAGCAGCTTGGGACTAGCGGGAGGCAATGAGCAGTTCTTC | CASSLGLAGGNEQFF